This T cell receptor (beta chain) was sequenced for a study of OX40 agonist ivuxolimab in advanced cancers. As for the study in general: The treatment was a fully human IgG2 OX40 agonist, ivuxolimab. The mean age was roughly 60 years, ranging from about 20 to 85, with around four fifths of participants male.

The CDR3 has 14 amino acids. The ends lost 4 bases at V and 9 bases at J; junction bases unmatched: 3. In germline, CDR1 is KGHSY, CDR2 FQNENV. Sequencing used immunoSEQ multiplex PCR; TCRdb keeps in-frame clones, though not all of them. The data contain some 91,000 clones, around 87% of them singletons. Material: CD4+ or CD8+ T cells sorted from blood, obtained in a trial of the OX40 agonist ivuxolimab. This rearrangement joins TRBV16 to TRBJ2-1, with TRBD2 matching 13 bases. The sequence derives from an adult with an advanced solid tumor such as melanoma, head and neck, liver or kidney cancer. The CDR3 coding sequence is TGTGCCAGCAGCCTTCGGACTAGCGGGGGTGAGCAGTTCTTC. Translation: CASSLRTSGGEQFF.